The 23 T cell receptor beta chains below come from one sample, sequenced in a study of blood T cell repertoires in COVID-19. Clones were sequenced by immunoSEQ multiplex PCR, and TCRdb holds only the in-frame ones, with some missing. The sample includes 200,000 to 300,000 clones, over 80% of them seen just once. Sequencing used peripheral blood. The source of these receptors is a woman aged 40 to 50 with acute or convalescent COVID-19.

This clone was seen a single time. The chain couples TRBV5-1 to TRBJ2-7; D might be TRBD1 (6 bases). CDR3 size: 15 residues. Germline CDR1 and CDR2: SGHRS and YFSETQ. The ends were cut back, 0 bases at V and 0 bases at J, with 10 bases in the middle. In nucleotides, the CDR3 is TGCGCCAGCAGCTTGGTAGGGACAACCTCCTACGAGCAGTACGTC. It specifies CASSLVGTTSYEQYV.

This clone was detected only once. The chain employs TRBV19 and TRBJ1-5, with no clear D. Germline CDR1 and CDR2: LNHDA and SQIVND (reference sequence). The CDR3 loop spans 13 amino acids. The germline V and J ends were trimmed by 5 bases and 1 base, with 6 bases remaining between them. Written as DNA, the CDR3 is TGTGCCAGTAGTTGGGAGAGCAATCAGCCCCAGCATTTT. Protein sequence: CASSWESNQPQHF.

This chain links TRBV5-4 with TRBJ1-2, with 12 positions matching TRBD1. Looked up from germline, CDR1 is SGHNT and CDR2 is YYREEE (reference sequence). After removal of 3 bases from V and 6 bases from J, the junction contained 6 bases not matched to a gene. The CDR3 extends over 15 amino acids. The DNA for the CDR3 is TGTGCCAGCAGCTGGGGGACAGGGGGCGGGGATGGCTACACCTTC. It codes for CASSWGTGGGDGYTF.

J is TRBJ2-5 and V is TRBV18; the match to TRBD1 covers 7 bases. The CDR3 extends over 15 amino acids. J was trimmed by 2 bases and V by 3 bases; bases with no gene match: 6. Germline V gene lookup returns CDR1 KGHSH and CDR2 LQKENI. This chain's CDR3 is CASSPRTGQQETQYF. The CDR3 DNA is TGTGCCAGCTCACCCCGGACGGGACAGCAAGAGACCCAGTACTTC.

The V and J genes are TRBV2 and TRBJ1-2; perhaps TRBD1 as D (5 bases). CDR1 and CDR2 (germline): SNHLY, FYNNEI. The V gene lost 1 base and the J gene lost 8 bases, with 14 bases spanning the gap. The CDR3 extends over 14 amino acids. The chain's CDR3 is CASSEEGYLGGYTF. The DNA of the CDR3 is TGTGCCAGCAGTGAAGAGGGGTACCTTGGAGGCTACACCTTC.

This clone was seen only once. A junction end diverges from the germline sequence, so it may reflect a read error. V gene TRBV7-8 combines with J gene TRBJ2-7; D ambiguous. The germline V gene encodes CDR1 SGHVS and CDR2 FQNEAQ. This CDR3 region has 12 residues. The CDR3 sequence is CASSLGNAVMRF. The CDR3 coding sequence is TGTGCCAGCAGCTTAGGAAATGCGGTTATGAGATTC.

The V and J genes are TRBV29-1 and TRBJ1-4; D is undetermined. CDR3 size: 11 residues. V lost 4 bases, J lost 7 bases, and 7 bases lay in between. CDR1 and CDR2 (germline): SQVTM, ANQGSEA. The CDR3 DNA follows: TGCAGCGTTGCAGGATCTGAAAAACTGTTTTTT. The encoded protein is CSVAGSEKLFF.

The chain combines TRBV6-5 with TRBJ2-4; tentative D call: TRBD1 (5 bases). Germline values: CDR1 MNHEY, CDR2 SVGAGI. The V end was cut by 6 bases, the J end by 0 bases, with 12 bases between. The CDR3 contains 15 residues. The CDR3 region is CASRGLGVAKNIQYF. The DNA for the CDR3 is TGTGCCAGCAGGGGGCTTGGGGTAGCCAAAAACATTCAGTACTTC.

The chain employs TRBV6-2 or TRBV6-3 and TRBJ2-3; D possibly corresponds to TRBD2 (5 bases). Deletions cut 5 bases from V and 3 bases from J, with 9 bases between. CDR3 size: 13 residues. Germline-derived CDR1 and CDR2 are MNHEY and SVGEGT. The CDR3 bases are TGTGCCAGCAGTGGACTGTTGACAGATACGCAGTATTTT. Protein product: CASSGLLTDTQYF.

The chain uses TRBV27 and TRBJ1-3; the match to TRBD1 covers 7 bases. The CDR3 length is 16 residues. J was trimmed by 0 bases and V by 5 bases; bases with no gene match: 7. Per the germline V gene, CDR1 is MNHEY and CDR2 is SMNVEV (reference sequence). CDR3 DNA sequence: TGTGCCAGCAGTGCGGACAGGCGATTCTCTGGAAACACCATATATTTT. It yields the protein CASSADRRFSGNTIYF.

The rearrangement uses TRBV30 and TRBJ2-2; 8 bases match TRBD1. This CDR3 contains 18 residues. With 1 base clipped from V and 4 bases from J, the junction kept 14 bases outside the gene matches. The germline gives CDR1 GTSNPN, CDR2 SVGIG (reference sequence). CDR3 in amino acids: CAWSDPSDREIGTGELFF. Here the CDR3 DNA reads TGTGCCTGGAGTGACCCCTCGGACAGGGAGATAGGCACCGGGGAGCTGTTTTTT. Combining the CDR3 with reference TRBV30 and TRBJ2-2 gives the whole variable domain SQTIHQWPATLVQPVGSPLSLECTVEGTSNPNLYWYRQAAGRGLQLLFYSVGIGQISSEVPQNLSASRPQDRQFILSSKKLLLSDSGFYLCAWSDPSDREIGTGELFFGEGSRLTVL.

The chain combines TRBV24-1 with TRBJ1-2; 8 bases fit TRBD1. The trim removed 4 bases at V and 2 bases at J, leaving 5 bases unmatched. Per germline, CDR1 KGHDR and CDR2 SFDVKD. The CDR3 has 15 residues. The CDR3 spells CATSDWTGTNYGYTF. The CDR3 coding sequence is TGTGCCACCAGTGACTGGACAGGGACGAACTATGGCTACACCTTC.

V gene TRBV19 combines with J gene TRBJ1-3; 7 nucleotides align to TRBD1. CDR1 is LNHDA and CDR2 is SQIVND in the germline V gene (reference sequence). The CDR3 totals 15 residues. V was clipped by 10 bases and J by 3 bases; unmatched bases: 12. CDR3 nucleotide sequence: TGTGCCACCACCTCCACAGGGGCTCGTGGAAACACCATATATTTT. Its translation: CATTSTGARGNTIYF.

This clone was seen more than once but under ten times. In DNA, the CDR3 is TGTGCCAGCAGCTTAGGTTCGGGCTTTCTGGGGGGGAATCAGCCCCAGCATTTT. Translation gives CASSLGSGFLGGNQPQHF. The chain links TRBV7-9 to TRBJ1-5, with D tentatively TRBD1 (5 bases). V gave up 1 base and J gave up 4 bases, with 20 bases separating them. The CDR3 runs 18 residues. Germline CDR1 SEHNR, CDR2 FQNEAQ (reference sequence). The full variable domain, rest sourced from reference TRBV7-9 and TRBJ1-5, is DTGVSQNPRHKITKRGQNVTFRCDPISEHNRLYWYRQTLGQGPEFLTYFQNEAQLEKSRLLSDRFSAERPKGSFSTLEIQRTEQGDSAMYLCASSLGSGFLGGNQPQHFGDGTRLSIL.

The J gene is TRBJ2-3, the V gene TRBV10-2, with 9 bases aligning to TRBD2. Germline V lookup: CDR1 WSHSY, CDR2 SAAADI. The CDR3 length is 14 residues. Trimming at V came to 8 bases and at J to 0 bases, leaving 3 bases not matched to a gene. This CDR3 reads CASARGGSTDTQYF. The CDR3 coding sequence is TGCGCCAGCGCGCGGGGGGGCAGCACAGATACGCAGTATTTT.

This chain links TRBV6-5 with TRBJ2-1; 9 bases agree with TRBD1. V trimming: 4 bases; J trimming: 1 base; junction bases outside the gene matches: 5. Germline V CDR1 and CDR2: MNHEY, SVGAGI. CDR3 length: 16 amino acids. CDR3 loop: CASSSHDRGSYNEQFF. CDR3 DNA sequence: TGTGCCAGCAGTTCCCACGACAGGGGGTCCTACAATGAGCAGTTCTTC.

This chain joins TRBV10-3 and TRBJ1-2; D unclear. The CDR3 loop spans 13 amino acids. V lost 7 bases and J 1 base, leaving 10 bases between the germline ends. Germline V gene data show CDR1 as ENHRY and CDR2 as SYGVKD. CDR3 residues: CAITEASNYGYTF. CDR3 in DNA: TGTGCCATCACCGAGGCCAGTAACTATGGCTACACCTTC.

CDR3 sequence (DNA): TGTGCCAGTAGTATCCTTACCGGTGAAAAACTGTTTTTT. It is translated as CASSILTGEKLFF. V and J are TRBV19 and TRBJ1-4, with unresolved D. The CDR3 is 13 amino acids. V lost 3 bases and J lost 7, with 9 bases in between. From germline, CDR1 is LNHDA and CDR2 SQIVND (reference sequence).

The CDR3 loop is CATSSAGITEAFF. The DNA for the CDR3 is TGTGCCACCAGCAGCGCGGGGATCACTGAAGCTTTCTTT. The chain is built from TRBV15 and TRBJ1-1, with unresolved D. Trimming shortened V by 3 bases and J by 4 bases, and 9 bases separated the two germline ends. Germline V gene lookup returns CDR1 LNHNV and CDR2 YYDKDF (reference sequence). CDR3 size: 13 residues.

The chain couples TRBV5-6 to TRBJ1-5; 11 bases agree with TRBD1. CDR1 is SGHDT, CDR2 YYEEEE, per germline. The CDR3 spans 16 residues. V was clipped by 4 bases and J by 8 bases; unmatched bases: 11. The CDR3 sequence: CASSLWTGGRLKPQHF. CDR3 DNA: TGTGCCAGCAGCCTGTGGACAGGGGGCAGGCTGAAGCCCCAGCATTTT.

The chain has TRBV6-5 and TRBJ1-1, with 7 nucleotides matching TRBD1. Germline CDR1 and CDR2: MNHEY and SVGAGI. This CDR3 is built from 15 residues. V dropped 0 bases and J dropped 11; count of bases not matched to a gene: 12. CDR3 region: CASSYSPSFRGLAFF. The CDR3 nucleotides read TGTGCCAGCAGTTACTCGCCCAGTTTCAGGGGGTTGGCTTTCTTT.

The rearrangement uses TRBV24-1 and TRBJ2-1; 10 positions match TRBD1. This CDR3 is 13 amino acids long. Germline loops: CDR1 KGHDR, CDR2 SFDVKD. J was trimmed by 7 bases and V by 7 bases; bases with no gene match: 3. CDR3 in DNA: TGTGCCACCAGCCGGACAGGGGGGAATGAGCAGTTCTTC. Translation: CATSRTGGNEQFF.

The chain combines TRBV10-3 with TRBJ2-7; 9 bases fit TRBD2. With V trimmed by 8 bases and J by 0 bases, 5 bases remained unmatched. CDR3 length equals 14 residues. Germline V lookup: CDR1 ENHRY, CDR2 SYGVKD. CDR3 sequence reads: CAIRDSGGSYEQYV. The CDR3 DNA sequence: TGTGCCATCCGGGATAGCGGGGGCTCCTACGAGCAGTACGTC.